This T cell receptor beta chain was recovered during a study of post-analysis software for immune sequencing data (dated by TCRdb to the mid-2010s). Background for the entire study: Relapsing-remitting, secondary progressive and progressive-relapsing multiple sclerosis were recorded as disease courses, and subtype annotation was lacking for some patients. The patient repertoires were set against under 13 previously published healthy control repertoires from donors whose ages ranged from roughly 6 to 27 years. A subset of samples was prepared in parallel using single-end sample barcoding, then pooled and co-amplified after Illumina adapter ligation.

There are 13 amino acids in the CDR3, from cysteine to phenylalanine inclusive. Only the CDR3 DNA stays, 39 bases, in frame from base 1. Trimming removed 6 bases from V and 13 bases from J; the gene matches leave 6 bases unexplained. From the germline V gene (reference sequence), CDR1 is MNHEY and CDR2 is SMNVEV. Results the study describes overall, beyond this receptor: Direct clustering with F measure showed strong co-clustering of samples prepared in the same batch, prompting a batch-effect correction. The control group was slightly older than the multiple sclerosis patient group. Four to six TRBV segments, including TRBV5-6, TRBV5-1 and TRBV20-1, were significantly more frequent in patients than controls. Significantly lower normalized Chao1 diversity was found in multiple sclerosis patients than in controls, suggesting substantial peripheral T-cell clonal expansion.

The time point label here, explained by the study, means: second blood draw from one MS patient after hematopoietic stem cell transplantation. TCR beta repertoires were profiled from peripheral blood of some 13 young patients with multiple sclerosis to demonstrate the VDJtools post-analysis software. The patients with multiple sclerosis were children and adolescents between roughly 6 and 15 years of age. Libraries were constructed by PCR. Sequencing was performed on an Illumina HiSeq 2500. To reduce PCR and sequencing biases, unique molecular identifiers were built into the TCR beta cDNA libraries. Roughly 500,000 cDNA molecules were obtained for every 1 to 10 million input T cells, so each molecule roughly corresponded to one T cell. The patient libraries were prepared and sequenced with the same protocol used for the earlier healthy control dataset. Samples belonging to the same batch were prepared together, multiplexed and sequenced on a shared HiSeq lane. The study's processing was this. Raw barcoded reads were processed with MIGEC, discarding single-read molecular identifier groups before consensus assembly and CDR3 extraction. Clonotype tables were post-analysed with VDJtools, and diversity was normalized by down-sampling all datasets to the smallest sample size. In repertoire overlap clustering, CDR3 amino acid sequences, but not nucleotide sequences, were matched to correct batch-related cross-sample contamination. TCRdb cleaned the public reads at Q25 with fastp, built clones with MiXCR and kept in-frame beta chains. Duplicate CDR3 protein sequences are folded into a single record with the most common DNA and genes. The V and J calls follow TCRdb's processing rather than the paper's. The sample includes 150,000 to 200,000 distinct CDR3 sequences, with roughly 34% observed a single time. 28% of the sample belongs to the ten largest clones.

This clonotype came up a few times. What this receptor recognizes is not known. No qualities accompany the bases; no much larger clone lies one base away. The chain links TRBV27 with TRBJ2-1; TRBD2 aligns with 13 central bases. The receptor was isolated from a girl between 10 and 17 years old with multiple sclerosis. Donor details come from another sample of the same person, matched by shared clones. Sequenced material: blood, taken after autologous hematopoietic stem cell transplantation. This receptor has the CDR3 CASSPGTSGTQFF. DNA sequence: TGTGCCAGCAGCCCCGGGACTAGCGGGACCCAGTTCTTC.